This T cell receptor (beta chain) is drawn from a study of T cell changes during pregnancy in multiple sclerosis. The CDR3 spans 15 residues. Germline V gene lookup returns CDR1 SGHTA and CDR2 FQGNSA. V shed 5 bases and J 1 base; nucleotides not matched to a gene: 7. Profiled with immunoSEQ multiplex PCR; TCRdb holds only in-frame clones, not every one. The data contain about 54,000 clones, approximately 92% of them singletons. Material: peripheral blood, obtained after pregnancy. The rearrangement links TRBV7-2 to TRBJ2-5; 7 nucleotides agree with TRBD1. This clonotype originated in a female donor in good health, enrolled as a control in a pregnancy study. The CDR3 DNA reads as TGTGCCAGCAGCACGGGACAGATCGCCCAAGAGACCCAGTACTTC. This encodes CASSTGQIAQETQYF.